The 19 T cell receptor beta chains given below trace back to one sample, sequenced in a study of blood T cell repertoires in COVID-19. Only in-frame clones appear in the TCRdb table, and some are missing; sequencing was by immunoSEQ multiplex PCR. Of about 360,000 clones detected, about 90% appear once; the ten largest clones hold roughly 1.4%. The sequenced sample consisted of PBMCs or T cells enriched from blood (not recorded which). Receptors originate from a man aged 30 to 39 who had recovered from COVID-19.

As concerns this clone: Other nucleotide sequences in the sample specify the same CDR3. J is TRBJ2-7 and V is TRBV4-1; 8 bases are shared with TRBD1. The CDR3 runs 15 residues. The V segment lost 0 bases and the J segment 4 bases; nucleotides outside the gene matches: 5. Germline lookup yields CDR1 MGHRA and CDR2 YSYEKL. The CDR3 here is CASSQDRTGPYEQYF. CDR3 nucleotide sequence: TGCGCCAGCAGCCAAGATAGGACAGGGCCTTACGAGCAGTACTTC.

The gene calls are TRBV7-2 and TRBJ1-1; D may be TRBD1 (5 bases). Germline V gene lookup returns CDR1 SGHTA and CDR2 FQGNSA. The CDR3 length is 16 residues. V gave up 3 bases and J gave up 1 base, with 15 bases separating them. The CDR3 DNA reads as TGTGCCAGCAGCTTTGAAAGGGTAGGGGCGAACACTGAAGCTTTCTTT. Its protein product is CASSFERVGANTEAFF.

This chain links TRBV6-5 with TRBJ2-1, with 7 bases fitting TRBD1. CDR1 is MNHEY, CDR2 SVGAGI, per germline. The length of the CDR3 is 14 residues. V dropped 2 bases and J dropped 8; count of bases not matched to a gene: 6. The CDR3 sequence: CASSYTRTGDEQFF. The CDR3 DNA reads as TGTGCCAGCAGTTACACGCGGACAGGCGATGAGCAGTTCTTC.

This clone occurred a few times. Other DNA sequences from this sample encode an identical CDR3 as well. J is TRBJ1-2 and V is TRBV20-1, with D hard to call. The CDR3 runs to 11 residues. Between the trimmed V and J ends, which lost 5 bases and 2 bases, there was a span of 6 bases. Germline V lookup: CDR1 DFQATT, CDR2 SNEGSKA (reference sequence). The CDR3 nucleotides read TGCAGTGCTCCGGGGAACTATGGCTACACCTTC. The encoded protein is CSAPGNYGYTF.

This clone was detected a few times. V usage is TRBV4-2 and J usage is TRBJ2-2, with 9 bases identical to TRBD2. V lost 0 bases to trimming and J lost 5 bases; unmatched junction nucleotides: 13. The germline gives CDR1 LGHNA, CDR2 YNFKEQ. The CDR3 has 19 amino acids. The CDR3 DNA sequence: TGTGCCAGCAGCCAAGATCGTGCTCGGACTAGCGCGAGAACCGGGGAGCTGTTTTTT. Its protein is CASSQDRARTSARTGELFF.

This clone was observed once. The rearrangement uses TRBV14 and TRBJ1-2; D may be TRBD1 (5 bases). V lost 1 base and J lost 2, with 14 bases in between. The CDR3 consists of 16 residues. Germline V gives CDR1 SGHDN, CDR2 FVKESK. The CDR3 bases are TGTGCCAGCAGCCAAGTAAGGAAAGGGGCCAACTATGGCTACACCTTC. This sequence encodes CASSQVRKGANYGYTF.

This chain links TRBV12-3 or TRBV12-4 with TRBJ1-4; D gene ambiguous. V lost 5 bases and J 10 bases, leaving 11 bases between the germline ends. The CDR3 loop spans 12 amino acids. The CDR3 nucleotides are TGTGCCAGCAGTCGGATTGAGGGAAAACTGTTTTTT. Amino acids: CASSRIEGKLFF.

The rearrangement joins TRBV6-5 to TRBJ2-1; TRBD1 might be the D (6 bases). CDR3 length: 15 amino acids. V lost 6 bases, J lost 9 bases, and 21 bases lay in between. From germline, CDR1 is MNHEY and CDR2 SVGAGI. The CDR3 DNA is TGTGCCAGCAGAACCGGGGCGACAGGCGGGCTTGAGCAGTTCTTC. Its translation: CASRTGATGGLEQFF.

The chain uses TRBV30 and TRBJ2-7; D remains ambiguous. Germline V gene sequence: CDR1 GTSNPN, CDR2 SVGIG (reference sequence). V was cut by 2 bases and J by 2 bases, with 7 bases left in between. The CDR3 covers 12 residues. The CDR3 DNA follows: TGTGCCTGGAGTTACGGTCCCTACGAGCAGTACTTC. Amino acids: CAWSYGPYEQYF.

The chain combines TRBV4-1 with TRBJ2-1; D perhaps matches TRBD1 (6 bases). The CDR3 contains 13 residues. V was pared by 0 bases and J by 12 bases, with 12 bases between. Germline V gene lookup returns CDR1 MGHRA and CDR2 YSYEKL. The CDR3 loop is CASSQDQGQLQFF. CDR3 bases: TGCGCCAGCAGCCAAGATCAGGGGCAGCTGCAGTTCTTC.

The J gene is TRBJ1-2, the V gene TRBV9; D might be TRBD1 (5 bases). The V gene lost 3 bases and the J gene lost 4 bases, with 13 bases spanning the gap. The CDR3 is 14 residues long. Per germline, CDR1 SGDLS and CDR2 YYNGEE. Here the CDR3 DNA reads TGTGCCAGCAGCGCCCAGACAGAGATCTATGGCTACACCTTC. It translates to CASSAQTEIYGYTF.

The count of this clone is one. The chain carries TRBV10-1 and TRBJ1-1, with 11 positions matching TRBD1. This CDR3 spans 11 amino acids. Germline V CDR1 and CDR2: WNHNN, SYGVQD (reference sequence). Trimming cost V 8 bases and J 9 bases; bases outside gene matches: 2. CDR3 nucleotides: TGCGCCAGCGGGACAGGGGGACAAGCTTTCTTT. It codes for CASGTGGQAFF.

V is TRBV29-1 and J is TRBJ1-5; TRBD1 aligns across 8 bases. This CDR3 is 14 amino acids long. Losses at the gene ends were 4 bases for V and 6 bases for J; bases not matched to a gene: 8. CDR1 SQVTM and CDR2 ANQGSEA come from the germline V gene. The CDR3 coding sequence is TGCAGCGTTGCCCTAGACAGGGGAGGTCAGCCCCAGCATTTT. Translated, it gives CSVALDRGGQPQHF.

The rearrangement links TRBV5-1 to TRBJ2-1; 7 bases match TRBD2. CDR1 and CDR2 from the germline V gene are SGHRS and YFSETQ. V shed 0 bases and J 4 bases; nucleotides not matched to a gene: 4. The length of the CDR3 is 15 residues. The CDR3 coding sequence is TGCGCCAGCAGCTTGGTACAGCGGGGTTACAATGAGCAGTTCTTC. Amino acid sequence: CASSLVQRGYNEQFF.

The chain uses TRBV27 and TRBJ2-7; TRBD1 might be the D (5 bases). Trimming pared 5 bases from V and 3 bases from J, leaving 20 bases between. CDR3 length: 16 residues. Per the germline V gene, CDR1 is MNHEY and CDR2 is SMNVEV (reference sequence). CDR3 loop: CASSPRGQGINYEQYF. The CDR3 DNA reads as TGTGCCAGCAGTCCCCGAGGACAAGGGATTAACTACGAGCAGTACTTC.

The chain recombines TRBV10-2 with TRBJ1-2; D call uncertain. In germline, CDR1 is WSHSY, CDR2 SAAADI. The CDR3 totals 13 residues. The germline V and J ends were trimmed by 2 bases and 4 bases, with 8 bases remaining between them. The CDR3 protein is CASSETPGYGYTF. CDR3 bases: TGCGCCAGCAGTGAGACTCCTGGCTATGGCTACACCTTC.

The chain combines TRBV3-1 (or the pseudogene TRBV3-2) with TRBJ2-7; TRBD2 matches 8 bases. From germline, CDR1 is LGHDT and CDR2 YNNKEL (reference sequence). The CDR3 extends over 15 amino acids. Trimming at V came to 4 bases and at J to 4 bases, leaving 9 bases not matched to a gene. This CDR3 reads CASSLAGGGSYEQYF. CDR3 coding DNA: TGTGCCAGCAGCCTGGCTGGCGGGGGGAGTTACGAGCAGTACTTC.

The chain recombines TRBV4-1 with TRBJ1-1; D may be TRBD1 (6 bases). CDR1 is MGHRA, CDR2 YSYEKL, per germline. Deletions cut 1 base from V and 1 base from J, with 10 bases between. This CDR3 contains 15 residues. The CDR3 loop is CASSQVRGRNTEAFF. CDR3 sequence (DNA): TGCGCCAGCAGCCAAGTTAGGGGGAGGAACACTGAAGCTTTCTTT.

Here the CDR3 DNA reads TGTGCTAGTGGTTTAGGGGACAGGCAAAACACTGAAGCTTTCTTT. Its protein is CASGLGDRQNTEAFF. The chain recombines TRBV12-5 with TRBJ1-1; 8 nucleotides agree with TRBD1. In germline, CDR1 is LGHNT, CDR2 FRNRAP. V trimming: 3 bases; J trimming: 2 bases; junction bases outside the gene matches: 5. This CDR3 comprises 15 residues.